The next 27 T cell receptor beta chains were all read from a single sample in a study of lymphopenia after photon versus proton radiotherapy. Only in-frame clones appear in the TCRdb table, and some are missing; sequencing was by immunoSEQ multiplex PCR. The sample contains fewer than 25,000 clones, about four fifths of which appear only once. Material: peripheral blood, obtained from a patient treated with photon-based radiotherapy. These receptors all come from a man aged 35 to 55 with gastric cancer.

This clone was observed a handful of times. This chain joins TRBV2 and TRBJ1-5; D possibly corresponds to TRBD1 (6 bases). Trimming removed 8 bases from V and 4 bases from J, with 18 bases in between. Germline V gene data show CDR1 as SNHLY and CDR2 as FYNNEI. This CDR3 is 15 amino acids long. CDR3 amino acids: CASGWGAGQNQPQHF. The CDR3 DNA sequence: TGTGCCAGCGGTTGGGGGGCAGGCCAAAATCAGCCCCAGCATTTT.

The chain links TRBV18 to TRBJ1-2; 7 positions match TRBD1. The CDR3 has 13 amino acids. Germline loops: CDR1 KGHSH, CDR2 LQKENI. The junction had 3 bases not matched to a gene; V was cut back by 5 bases and J by 3 bases. Here the CDR3 reads CASSSGTDYGYTF. The CDR3 DNA sequence: TGTGCCAGCTCATCAGGGACAGACTATGGCTACACCTTC.

CDR3 sequence reads: CASSFVSGDYGYTF. The CDR3 DNA follows: TGTGCCAGCAGTTTTGTCTCGGGGGACTATGGCTACACCTTC. The rearrangement links TRBV27 to TRBJ1-2, with TRBD1 as a possible D gene (5 bases). The CDR3 consists of 14 residues. CDR1 is MNHEY and CDR2 is SMNVEV in the germline V gene (reference sequence). V gave up 3 bases and J gave up 3 bases, with 11 bases separating them.

This chain links TRBV11-3 with TRBJ2-2, with TRBD1 as a possible D gene (5 bases). The CDR3 is 15 residues long. V was pared by 2 bases and J by 3 bases, with 10 bases between. Germline lookup yields CDR1 SGHNT and CDR2 YENEEA. CDR3 protein: CASSLSGHYTGELFF. The CDR3 DNA follows: TGTGCCAGCAGCTTATCCGGACACTACACCGGGGAGCTGTTTTTT.

J is TRBJ1-4 and V is TRBV7-9; TRBD1 agrees at 10 bases. The junction had 11 bases not matched to a gene; V was cut back by 6 bases and J by 7 bases. The CDR3 is made up of 16 amino acids. The germline V gene encodes CDR1 SEHNR and CDR2 FQNEAQ (reference sequence). As DNA, the CDR3 is TGTGCCAGCAGTCCCTATGTGGGGACAGGGGTTGAAAAACTGTTTTTT. It translates to CASSPYVGTGVEKLFF.

This chain connects TRBV5-4 to TRBJ2-5; 12 bases match TRBD2. The length of the CDR3 is 17 residues. V trimming: 1 base; J trimming: 2 bases; junction bases outside the gene matches: 6. CDR1 SGHNT and CDR2 YYREEE come from the germline V gene (reference sequence). The CDR3 bases are TGTGCCAGCAGCTTGCCCCTAGCGGGGGGGATACAAGAGACCCAGTACTTC. This sequence encodes CASSLPLAGGIQETQYF.

The CDR3 DNA is TGTGCCAGCAGTCTAGCGGGGGGCCCGGGCGAGCAGTACTTC. It is translated as CASSLAGGPGEQYF. The chain joins TRBV2 to TRBJ2-7, with 11 nucleotides matching TRBD2. Trimming removed 5 bases from V and 6 bases from J; junction bases left unmatched: 6. Germline loops: CDR1 SNHLY, CDR2 FYNNEI. This CDR3 is 14 amino acids long.

This clone was seen once. The chain is built from TRBV2 and TRBJ1-1; 8 nucleotides align to TRBD1. Germline-derived CDR1 and CDR2 are SNHLY and FYNNEI. This CDR3 has 16 residues. The V segment lost 0 bases and the J segment 4 bases; nucleotides outside the gene matches: 7. CDR3 sequence (DNA): TGTGCCAGCAGTGAAGCGTACGGACAGGGCGTCACTGAAGCTTTCTTT. Its protein product is CASSEAYGQGVTEAFF.

This clone was observed a few times. This chain uses TRBV7-2 with TRBJ1-5; tentatively, D is TRBD1 (6 bases). The ends were cut back, 4 bases at V and 4 bases at J, with 14 bases in the middle. The CDR3 runs 15 residues. Germline CDR1 and CDR2: SGHTA and FQGNSA. CDR3 in DNA: TGTGCCAGCAGCTCCGTGGGGGGCCGGAATCAGCCCCAGCATTTT. It translates to CASSSVGGRNQPQHF.

The CDR3 reads CASSLTLSDTQYF. Here the CDR3 DNA reads TGTGCCAGCAGCTTAACGCTCTCAGATACGCAGTATTTT. The V call is TRBV7-3, the J call TRBJ2-3; D unresolved. Trimming removed 0 bases at V and 4 bases at J, with 5 bases between. Germline V gene lookup returns CDR1 SGHTA and CDR2 FQGTGA. The CDR3 totals 13 residues. The entire variable domain, with the rest obtained from reference TRBV7-3 and TRBJ2-3, is as follows: GAGVSQTPSNKVTEKGKYVELRCDPISGHTALYWYRQSLGQGPEFLIYFQGTGAADDSGLPNDRFFAVRPEGSVSTLKIQRTERGDSAVYLCASSLTLSDTQYFGPGTRLTVL.

This chain joins TRBV4-1 and TRBJ2-6; D is ambiguous. Trimming removed 4 bases at V and 3 bases at J, with 4 bases between. Germline V gene sequence: CDR1 MGHRA, CDR2 YSYEKL. The CDR3 consists of 13 residues. Here the CDR3 reads CASSPHGANVLTF. Written as DNA, the CDR3 is TGCGCCAGCAGCCCCCATGGGGCCAACGTCCTGACTTTC.

This chain joins TRBV27 and TRBJ1-6, with 10 bases aligning to TRBD1. The CDR3 is 17 residues long. CDR1 is MNHEY and CDR2 is SMNVEV in the germline V gene (reference sequence). J gave up 0 bases and V 4 bases, and 3 bases lay outside the gene matches. This chain's CDR3 is CASSWGQGSSYNSPLHF. The CDR3 DNA is TGTGCCAGCAGTTGGGGACAGGGGAGCTCCTATAATTCACCCCTCCACTTT.

The chain uses TRBV18 and TRBJ1-6; tentative D call: TRBD1 (5 bases). This CDR3 is 14 amino acids long. The V gene lost 3 bases and the J gene lost 10 bases, with 13 bases spanning the gap. Germline CDR1 KGHSH, CDR2 LQKENI. Here the CDR3 reads CASSPGQGRSPLHF. In DNA, the CDR3 is TGTGCCAGCTCACCGGGGCAGGGACGATCACCCCTCCACTTT.

The chain joins TRBV23-1 to TRBJ2-1; no reliable D call. TRBV23-1 carries the ORF label, with uncertain function. The V gene lost 2 bases and the J gene lost 9 bases, with 20 bases spanning the gap. The CDR3 loop spans 16 amino acids. The CDR3 sequence: CASSQVNRQLWGEQFF. CDR3 coding DNA: TGCGCCAGCAGTCAAGTCAACCGGCAGCTATGGGGTGAGCAGTTCTTC.

The chain is built from TRBV18 and TRBJ1-4, with D possibly matching TRBD1 (6 bases). Germline CDR1 and CDR2: KGHSH and LQKENI. The V gene lost 6 bases and the J gene lost 1 base, with 12 bases spanning the gap. The CDR3 is 15 residues long. The CDR3 sequence is CASSAGTITNEKLFF. The CDR3 DNA sequence: TGTGCCAGCTCGGCCGGGACAATAACTAATGAAAAACTGTTTTTT.

This sequence joins TRBV6-1 and TRBJ2-7, with D tentatively TRBD1 (6 bases). The CDR3 covers 14 residues. V lost 4 bases, J lost 1 base, and 11 bases lay in between. CDR1 is MNHNS and CDR2 is SASEGT in the germline V gene. CDR3 in DNA: TGTGCCAGCAGTGCAGCCGGACAGTCCTACGAGCAGTACTTC. Translation: CASSAAGQSYEQYF.

The rearrangement uses TRBV19 and TRBJ1-1; the D is unclear. CDR3 size: 14 residues. Trimming took off 0 bases at V and 4 bases at J, with 9 bases between the two ends. Germline CDR1 and CDR2: LNHDA and SQIVND (reference sequence). CDR3: CASSIETRGTEAFF. In nucleotides, the CDR3 is TGTGCCAGTAGTATAGAGACCAGAGGCACTGAAGCTTTCTTT.

V and J are TRBV30 and TRBJ1-6; TRBD1 matches 7 bases. The ends lost 4 bases at V and 9 bases at J; junction bases unmatched: 9. Germline CDR1 reads GTSNPN; CDR2 reads SVGIG (reference sequence). CDR3 length equals 14 residues. CDR3 DNA sequence: TGTGCCTGGACCTACAGGGGAACGAGTTCACCCCTCCACTTT. This encodes CAWTYRGTSSPLHF. Looking up the rest from reference TRBV30 and TRBJ1-6 gives the full variable domain: SQTIHQWPATLVQPVGSPLSLECTVEGTSNPNLYWYRQAAGRGLQLLFYSVGIGQISSEVPQNLSASRPQDRQFILSSKKLLLSDSGFYLCAWTYRGTSSPLHFGNGTRLTVT.

CDR3: CASMPPLGGGGETQYF. CDR3 nucleotide sequence: TGTGCCAGCATGCCACCCCTGGGGGGGGGCGGGGAGACCCAGTACTTC. V gene TRBV7-2 combines with J gene TRBJ2-5; the D gene is possibly TRBD2 (7 bases). V was clipped by 7 bases and J by 5 bases, with 23 bases between them. Germline CDR1 SGHTA, CDR2 FQGNSA. The CDR3 is 16 residues long.

This sequence joins TRBV30 and TRBJ1-5; D unclear. The CDR3 runs to 13 residues. Trimming stripped 5 bases from V and 6 bases from J, with 14 bases between. CDR1 and CDR2 (germline): GTSNPN, SVGIG (reference sequence). The CDR3 spells CAWAPRTGQPQHF. The CDR3 nucleotides are TGTGCCTGGGCCCCAAGGACCGGTCAGCCCCAGCATTTT.

As for this clone: A read error may produce the germline difference seen at one junction end. The chain combines TRBV29-1 with TRBJ2-7, with TRBD1 matching 10 bases. CDR3 length: 13 residues. Looked up from germline, CDR1 is SQVTM and CDR2 is ANQGSEA. The CDR3: CSVALGQGGAVGF. CDR3 bases: TGCAGCGTTGCCCTCGGACAGGGGGGTGCCGTGGGCTTC.

This chain uses TRBV11-1 with TRBJ1-1; maybe TRBD1 (5 bases). CDR3 length: 14 amino acids. Trimming stripped 3 bases from V and 2 bases from J, with 10 bases between. Germline V gene data show CDR1 as SGHAT and CDR2 as FQDESV (reference sequence). The CDR3 region has the DNA TGTGCCAGCAGCTTGGGGGTGAAAAACACTGAAGCTTTCTTT. Encoded protein: CASSLGVKNTEAFF.

This clone was detected a few times. The chain uses TRBV30 and TRBJ1-4; 11 nucleotides agree with TRBD1. Germline V gives CDR1 GTSNPN, CDR2 SVGIG (reference sequence). The CDR3 has 13 amino acids. V dropped 5 bases and J dropped 6; count of bases not matched to a gene: 2. The DNA of the CDR3 is TGTGCCTGGGGACAGGGGGCGTATGAAAAACTGTTTTTT. It yields the protein CAWGQGAYEKLFF.

The CDR3 spells CASSGVEVGGNEQFF. CDR3 nucleotides: TGTGCCAGCAGCGGAGTGGAGGTGGGGGGCAATGAGCAGTTCTTC. This sequence joins TRBV13 and TRBJ2-1; D may be TRBD2 (6 bases). V was clipped by 5 bases and J by 6 bases, with 17 bases between them. The CDR3 extends over 15 amino acids. Per the germline V gene, CDR1 is PRHDT and CDR2 is FYEKMQ (reference sequence).

The V call is TRBV6-5, the J call TRBJ2-5; unclear D gene. The CDR3 loop spans 11 amino acids. Trimming removed 2 bases from V and 5 bases from J, with 3 bases in between. Germline assignment: CDR1 MNHEY and CDR2 SVGAGI. The DNA of the CDR3 is TGTGCCAGCAGTTACAGGGAGACCCAGTACTTC. It encodes CASSYRETQYF.

The rearrangement uses TRBV27 and TRBJ2-7; no firm D call. V was clipped by 6 bases and J by 0 bases, with 18 bases between them. The CDR3 spans 16 residues. Germline V gene lookup returns CDR1 MNHEY and CDR2 SMNVEV (reference sequence). CDR3 amino acids: CASSRTSTSSSYEQYF. CDR3 bases: TGTGCCAGCAGCCGGACCTCTACTTCAAGCTCCTACGAGCAGTACTTC.

This clone has just one count. The V call is TRBV30, the J call TRBJ1-1; 9 nucleotides agree with TRBD1. The germline gives CDR1 GTSNPN, CDR2 SVGIG (reference sequence). The CDR3 is made up of 15 amino acids. With 5 bases clipped from V and 2 bases from J, the junction kept 9 bases outside the gene matches. As DNA, the CDR3 is TGTGCCTGGTCACTCCCGGGACAGGGAAACACTGAAGCTTTCTTT. Translation gives CAWSLPGQGNTEAFF.